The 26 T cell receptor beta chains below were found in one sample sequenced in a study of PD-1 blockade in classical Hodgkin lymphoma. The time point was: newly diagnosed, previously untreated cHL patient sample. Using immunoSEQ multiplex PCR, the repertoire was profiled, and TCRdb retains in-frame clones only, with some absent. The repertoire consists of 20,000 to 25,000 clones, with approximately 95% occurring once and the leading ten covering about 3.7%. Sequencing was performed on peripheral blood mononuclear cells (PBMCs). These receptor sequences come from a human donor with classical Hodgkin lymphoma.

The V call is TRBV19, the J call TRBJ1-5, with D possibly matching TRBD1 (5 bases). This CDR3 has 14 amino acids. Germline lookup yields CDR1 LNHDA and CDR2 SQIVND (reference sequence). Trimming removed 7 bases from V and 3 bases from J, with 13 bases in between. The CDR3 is CASNPGRPNQPQHF. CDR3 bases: TGTGCCAGTAATCCGGGGCGGCCCAATCAGCCCCAGCATTTT.

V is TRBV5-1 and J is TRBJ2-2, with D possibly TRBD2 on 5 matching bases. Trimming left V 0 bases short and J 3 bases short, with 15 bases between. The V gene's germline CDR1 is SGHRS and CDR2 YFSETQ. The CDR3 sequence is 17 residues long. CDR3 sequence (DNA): TGCGCCAGCAGCTTGGCCGGGGTCACCTGGGACACCGGGGAGCTGTTTTTT. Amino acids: CASSLAGVTWDTGELFF.

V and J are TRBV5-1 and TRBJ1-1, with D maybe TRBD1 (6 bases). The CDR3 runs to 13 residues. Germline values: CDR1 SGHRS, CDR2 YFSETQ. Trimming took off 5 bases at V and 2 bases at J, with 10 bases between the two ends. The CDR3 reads CASRRTENTEAFF. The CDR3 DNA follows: TGCGCCAGCAGGAGGACAGAAAACACTGAAGCTTTCTTT.

CDR3 in DNA: TGTGCCAGCAACCGATTCATGAACACTGAAGCTTTCTTT. Amino acid sequence: CASNRFMNTEAFF. This chain uses TRBV7-2 with TRBJ1-1; no clear D. The CDR3 has 13 residues. The V gene's germline CDR1 is SGHTA and CDR2 FQGNSA. The germline V and J ends were trimmed by 7 bases and 0 bases, with 9 bases remaining between them.

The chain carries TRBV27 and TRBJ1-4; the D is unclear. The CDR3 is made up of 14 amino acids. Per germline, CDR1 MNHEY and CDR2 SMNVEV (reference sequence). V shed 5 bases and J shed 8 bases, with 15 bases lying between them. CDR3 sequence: CASSTFSNPEKLFF. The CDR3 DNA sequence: TGTGCCAGCAGTACCTTCTCCAACCCGGAAAAACTGTTTTTT.

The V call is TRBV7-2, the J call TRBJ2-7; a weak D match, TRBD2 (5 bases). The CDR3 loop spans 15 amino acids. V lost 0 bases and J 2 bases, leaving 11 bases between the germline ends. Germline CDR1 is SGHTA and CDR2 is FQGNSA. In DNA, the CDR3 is TGTGCCAGCAGCTTAGCGGGAGAGGCCGCCTACGAGCAGTACTTC. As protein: CASSLAGEAAYEQYF.

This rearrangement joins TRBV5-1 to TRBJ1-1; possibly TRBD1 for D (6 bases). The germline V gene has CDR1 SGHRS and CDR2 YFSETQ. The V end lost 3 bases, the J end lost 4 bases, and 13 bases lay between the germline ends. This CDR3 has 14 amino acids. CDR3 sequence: CASSWGQAGTEAFF. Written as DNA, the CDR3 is TGCGCCAGCAGCTGGGGGCAGGCTGGCACTGAAGCTTTCTTT.

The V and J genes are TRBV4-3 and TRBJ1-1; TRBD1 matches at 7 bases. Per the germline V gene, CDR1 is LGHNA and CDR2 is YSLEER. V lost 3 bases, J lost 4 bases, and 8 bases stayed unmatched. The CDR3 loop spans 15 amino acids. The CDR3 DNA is TGCGCCAGCAGCCAGCCTAACAGGGGATTCACTGAAGCTTTCTTT. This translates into CASSQPNRGFTEAFF.

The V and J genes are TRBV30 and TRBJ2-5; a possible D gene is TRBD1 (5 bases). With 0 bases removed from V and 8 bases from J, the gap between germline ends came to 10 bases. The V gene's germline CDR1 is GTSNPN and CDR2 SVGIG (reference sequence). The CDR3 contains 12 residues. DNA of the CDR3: TGTGCCTGGAGTGTATCAGGGAAAACCCAGTACTTC. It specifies CAWSVSGKTQYF.

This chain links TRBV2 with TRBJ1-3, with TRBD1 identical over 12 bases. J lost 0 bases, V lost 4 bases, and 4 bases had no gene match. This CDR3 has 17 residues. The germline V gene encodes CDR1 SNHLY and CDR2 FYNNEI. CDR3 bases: TGTGCCAGCAGTGTGGAGGGACAGGGGGCCTCTGGAAACACCATATATTTT. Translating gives CASSVEGQGASGNTIYF.

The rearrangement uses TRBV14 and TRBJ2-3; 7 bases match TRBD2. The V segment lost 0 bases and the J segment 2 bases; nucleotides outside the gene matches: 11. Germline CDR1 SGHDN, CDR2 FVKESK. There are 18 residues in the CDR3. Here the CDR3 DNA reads TGTGCCAGCAGCCAAGAGGGGGGGACTCTCCTCCTCACAGATACGCAGTATTTT. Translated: CASSQEGGTLLLTDTQYF.

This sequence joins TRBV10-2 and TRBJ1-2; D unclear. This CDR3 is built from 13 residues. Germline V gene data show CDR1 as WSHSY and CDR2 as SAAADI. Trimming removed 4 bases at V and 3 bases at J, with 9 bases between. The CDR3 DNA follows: TGCGCCAGCAGTGCGAGTCCGGACTATGGCTACACCTTC. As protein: CASSASPDYGYTF.

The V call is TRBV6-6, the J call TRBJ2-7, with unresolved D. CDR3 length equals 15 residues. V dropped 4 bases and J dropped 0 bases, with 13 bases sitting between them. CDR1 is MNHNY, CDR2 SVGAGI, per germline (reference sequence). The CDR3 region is CASSSPLGHSYEQYF. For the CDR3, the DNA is TGTGCCAGCAGTTCCCCTTTGGGCCACTCCTACGAGCAGTACTTC.

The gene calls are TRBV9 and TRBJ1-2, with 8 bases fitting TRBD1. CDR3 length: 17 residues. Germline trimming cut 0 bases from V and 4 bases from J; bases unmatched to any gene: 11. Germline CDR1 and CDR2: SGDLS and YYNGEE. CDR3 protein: CASSVESRQGRPYGYTF. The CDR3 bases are TGTGCCAGCAGCGTAGAAAGTCGACAGGGGCGACCCTATGGCTACACCTTC.

The CDR3 protein is CAPPAVYGYTF. The CDR3 DNA follows: TGTGCCCCCCCGGCCGTGTATGGCTACACCTTC. This chain connects TRBV21-1 to TRBJ1-2. TRBV21-1 constitutes a pseudogene. The CDR3 consists of 11 residues.

CDR3 nucleotide sequence: TGTGCCAGCAGCTTAAACCGGGGACTAAACCGCTCTGGAAACACCATATATTTT. This encodes CASSLNRGLNRSGNTIYF. This sequence joins TRBV7-6 and TRBJ1-3; tentative D call: TRBD1 (5 bases). V was shortened by 2 bases and J by 0 bases, with 17 bases between the two germline ends. This CDR3 has 18 residues. CDR1 is SGHVS, CDR2 FNYEAQ, per germline.

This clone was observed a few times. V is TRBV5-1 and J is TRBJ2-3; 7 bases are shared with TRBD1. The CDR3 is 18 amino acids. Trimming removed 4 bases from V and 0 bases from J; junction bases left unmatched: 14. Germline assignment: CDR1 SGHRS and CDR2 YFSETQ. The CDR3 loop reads CASSRTGTVFSSTDTQYF. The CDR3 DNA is TGCGCCAGCAGCCGGACCGGGACAGTCTTCTCTAGCACAGATACGCAGTATTTT.

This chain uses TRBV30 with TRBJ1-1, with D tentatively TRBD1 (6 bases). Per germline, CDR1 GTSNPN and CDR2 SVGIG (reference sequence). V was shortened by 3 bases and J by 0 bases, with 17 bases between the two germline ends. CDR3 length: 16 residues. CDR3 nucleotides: TGTGCCTGGAGAGCGTTAAGGGGGAAAATGAACACTGAAGCTTTCTTT. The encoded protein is CAWRALRGKMNTEAFF.

The DNA for the CDR3 is TGTGCCAGCAGCCCTGTCGGGACTAGCCAGTTCTTC. Translated, it gives CASSPVGTSQFF. J is TRBJ2-1 and V is TRBV5-6; 9 bases line up with TRBD2. Trimming cost V 4 bases and J 13 bases; bases outside gene matches: 6. The CDR3 runs to 12 residues. Germline V gives CDR1 SGHDT, CDR2 YYEEEE.

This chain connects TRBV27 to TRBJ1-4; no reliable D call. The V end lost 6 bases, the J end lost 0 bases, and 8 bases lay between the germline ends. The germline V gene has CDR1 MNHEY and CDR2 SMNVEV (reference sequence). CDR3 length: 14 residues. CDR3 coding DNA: TGTGCCAGCAGGGATGGTGCAACTAATGAAAAACTGTTTTTT. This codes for CASRDGATNEKLFF.

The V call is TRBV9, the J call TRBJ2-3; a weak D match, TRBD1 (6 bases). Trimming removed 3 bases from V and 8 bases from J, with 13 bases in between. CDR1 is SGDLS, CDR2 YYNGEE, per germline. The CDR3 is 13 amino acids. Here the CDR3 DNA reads TGTGCCAGCAGCGAGGGGGAAGGTGGTACGCAGTATTTT. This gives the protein CASSEGEGGTQYF.

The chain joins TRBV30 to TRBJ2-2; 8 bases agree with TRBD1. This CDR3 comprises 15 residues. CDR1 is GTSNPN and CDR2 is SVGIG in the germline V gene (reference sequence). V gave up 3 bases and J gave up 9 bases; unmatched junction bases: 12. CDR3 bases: TGTGCCTGGAGCCCCAAGGGGACAGGACGACGGGAGCTGTTTTTT. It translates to CAWSPKGTGRRELFF.

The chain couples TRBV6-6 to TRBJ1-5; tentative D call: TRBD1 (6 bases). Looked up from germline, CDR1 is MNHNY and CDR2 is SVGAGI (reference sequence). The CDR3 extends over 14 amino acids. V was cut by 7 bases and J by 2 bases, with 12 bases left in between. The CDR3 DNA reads TGTGCCAGCAACGCTAAGGGGGGCAATCAGCCCCAGCATTTT. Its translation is CASNAKGGNQPQHF.

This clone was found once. CDR3 DNA: TGTGCCAGCAACGACATGAGCTCCTACGAGCAGTACTTC. It encodes CASNDMSSYEQYF. The chain employs TRBV7-9 and TRBJ2-7; no clear D. The CDR3 runs to 13 residues. V was trimmed by 7 bases and J by 0 bases, leaving 10 bases between them. The germline V gene has CDR1 SEHNR and CDR2 FQNEAQ (reference sequence).

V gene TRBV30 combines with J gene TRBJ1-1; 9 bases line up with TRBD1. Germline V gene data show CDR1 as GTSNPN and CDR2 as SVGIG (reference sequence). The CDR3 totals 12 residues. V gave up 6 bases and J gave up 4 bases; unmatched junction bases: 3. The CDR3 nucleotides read TGTGCCTGCCCGACAGGGGGCACTGAAGCTTTCTTT. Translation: CACPTGGTEAFF.

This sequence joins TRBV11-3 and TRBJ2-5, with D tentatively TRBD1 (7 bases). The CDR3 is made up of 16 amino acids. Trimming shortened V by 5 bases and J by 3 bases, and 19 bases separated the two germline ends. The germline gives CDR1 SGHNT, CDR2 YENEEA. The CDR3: CASSRGGTAPEETQYF. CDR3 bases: TGTGCCAGCAGCCGTGGGGGGACAGCGCCTGAAGAGACCCAGTACTTC.